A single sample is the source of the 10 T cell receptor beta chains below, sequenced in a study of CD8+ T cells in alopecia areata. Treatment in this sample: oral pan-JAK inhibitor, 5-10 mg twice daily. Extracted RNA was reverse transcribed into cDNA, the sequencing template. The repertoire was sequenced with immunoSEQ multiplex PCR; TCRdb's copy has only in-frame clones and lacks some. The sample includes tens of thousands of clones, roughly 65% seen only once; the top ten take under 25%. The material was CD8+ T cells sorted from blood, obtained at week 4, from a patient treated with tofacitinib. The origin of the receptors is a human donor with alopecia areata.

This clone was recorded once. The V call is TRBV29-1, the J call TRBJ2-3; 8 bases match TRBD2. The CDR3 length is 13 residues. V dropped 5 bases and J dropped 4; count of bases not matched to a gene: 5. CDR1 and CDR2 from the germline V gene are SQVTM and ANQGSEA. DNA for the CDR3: TGCAGCGTTCGAGATAGCGGGGCAGATACGCAGTATTTT. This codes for CSVRDSGADTQYF.

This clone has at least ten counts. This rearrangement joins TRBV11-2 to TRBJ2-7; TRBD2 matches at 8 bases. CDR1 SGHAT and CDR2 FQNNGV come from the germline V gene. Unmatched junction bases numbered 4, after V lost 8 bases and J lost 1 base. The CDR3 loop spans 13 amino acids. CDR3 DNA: TGTGCCAGCTCTCGGGGGGGGTCCTACGAGCAGTACTTC. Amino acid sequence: CASSRGGSYEQYF.

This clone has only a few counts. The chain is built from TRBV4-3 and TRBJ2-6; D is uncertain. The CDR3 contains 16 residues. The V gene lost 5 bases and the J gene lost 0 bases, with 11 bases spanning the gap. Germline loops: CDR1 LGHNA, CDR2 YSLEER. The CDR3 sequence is CASSGSTLSGANVLTF. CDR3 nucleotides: TGCGCCAGCAGCGGATCAACACTCTCTGGGGCCAACGTCCTGACTTTC.

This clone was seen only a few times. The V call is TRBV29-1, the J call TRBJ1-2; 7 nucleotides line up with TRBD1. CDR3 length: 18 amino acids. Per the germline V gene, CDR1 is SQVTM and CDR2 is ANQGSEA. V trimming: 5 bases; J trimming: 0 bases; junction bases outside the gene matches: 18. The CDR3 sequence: CSVLLWDSSGRANYGYTF. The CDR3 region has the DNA TGCAGCGTTCTCCTATGGGACAGCTCAGGGAGGGCTAACTATGGCTACACCTTC. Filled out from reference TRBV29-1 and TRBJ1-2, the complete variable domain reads SAVISQKPSRDICQRGTSLTIQCQVDSQVTMMFWYRQQPGQSLTLIATANQGSEATYESGFVIDKFPISRPNLTFSTLTVSNMSPEDSSIYLCSVLLWDSSGRANYGYTFGSGTRLTVV.

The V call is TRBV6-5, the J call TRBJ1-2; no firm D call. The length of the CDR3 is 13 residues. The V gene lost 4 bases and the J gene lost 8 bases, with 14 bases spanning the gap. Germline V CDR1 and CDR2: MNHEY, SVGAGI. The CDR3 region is CASSLSTASGYTF. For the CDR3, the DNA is TGTGCCAGCAGTTTGTCCACCGCCTCGGGCTACACCTTC.

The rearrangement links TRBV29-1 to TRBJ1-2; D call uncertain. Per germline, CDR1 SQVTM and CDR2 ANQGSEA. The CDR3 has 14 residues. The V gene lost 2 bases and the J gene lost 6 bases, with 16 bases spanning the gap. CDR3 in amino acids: CSVESGKASDGYTF. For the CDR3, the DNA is TGCAGCGTTGAATCGGGTAAAGCGAGCGATGGCTACACCTTC.

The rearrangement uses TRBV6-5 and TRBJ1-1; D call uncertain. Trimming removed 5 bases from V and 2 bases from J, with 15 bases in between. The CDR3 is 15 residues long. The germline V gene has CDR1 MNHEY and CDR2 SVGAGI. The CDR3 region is CASSRNSPYNTEAFF. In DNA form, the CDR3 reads TGTGCCAGCAGTAGAAACAGCCCTTACAACACTGAAGCTTTCTTT.

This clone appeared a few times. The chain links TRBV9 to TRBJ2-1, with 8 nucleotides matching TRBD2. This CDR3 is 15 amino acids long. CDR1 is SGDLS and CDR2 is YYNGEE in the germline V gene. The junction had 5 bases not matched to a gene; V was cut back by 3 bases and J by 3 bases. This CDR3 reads CASSATGGLYNEQFF. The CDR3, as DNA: TGTGCCAGCAGCGCCACGGGGGGGCTCTACAATGAGCAGTTCTTC.

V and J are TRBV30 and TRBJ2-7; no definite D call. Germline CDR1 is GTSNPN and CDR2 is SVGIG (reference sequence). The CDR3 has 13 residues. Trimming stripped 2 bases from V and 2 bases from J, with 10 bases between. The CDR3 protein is CAWSIGLAYEQYF. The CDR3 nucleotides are TGTGCCTGGAGTATAGGTTTGGCCTACGAGCAGTACTTC.

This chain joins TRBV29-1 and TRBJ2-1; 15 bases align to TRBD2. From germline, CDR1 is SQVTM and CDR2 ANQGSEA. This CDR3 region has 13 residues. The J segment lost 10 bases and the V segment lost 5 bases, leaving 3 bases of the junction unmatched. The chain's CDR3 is CSVPGTSGGEQFF. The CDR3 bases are TGCAGCGTTCCCGGGACTAGCGGGGGGGAGCAGTTCTTC.